Below are 11 T cell receptor beta chains sequenced from a single sample in a study of T cell responses to AZD1222 COVID-19 vaccine. TCRdb keeps only in-frame clones here, not all; method: immunoSEQ multiplex PCR. The sample has around 66,000 clones, more than 65% seen once. The sequencing used peripheral blood, collected on day 0 of MenACWY control vaccination. The receptor source for this set is an adult in good health.

This clone occurred once. The chain links TRBV5-4 to TRBJ2-5; 7 bases map to TRBD1. This CDR3 comprises 14 residues. Germline values: CDR1 SGHNT, CDR2 YYREEE (reference sequence). After removal of 4 bases from V and 5 bases from J, the junction contained 8 bases not matched to a gene. The CDR3, as DNA: TGTGCCAGCAGCCCCCCGACCAGGGGGGAGACCCAGTACTTC. Translating it yields CASSPPTRGETQYF. Drawing the rest from reference TRBV5-4 and TRBJ2-5, the complete variable domain is ETGVTQSPTHLIKTRGQQVTLRCSSQSGHNTVSWYQQALGQGPQFIFQYYREEENGRGNFPPRFSGLQFPNYSSELNVNALELDDSALYLCASSPPTRGETQYFGPGTRLLVL.

This chain joins TRBV12-3 or TRBV12-4 and TRBJ1-1, with D possibly TRBD1 on 6 matching bases. The CDR3 contains 12 residues. Between the trimmed V and J ends, which lost 6 bases and 3 bases, there was a span of 8 bases. CDR3 protein: CASSQGYTEAFF. The CDR3 nucleotides are TGTGCCAGCAGCCAGGGGTACACTGAAGCTTTCTTT.

The chain carries TRBV5-5 and TRBJ1-1; 7 nucleotides agree with TRBD1. In germline, CDR1 is SGHKS, CDR2 YYEKEE (reference sequence). V lost 4 bases to trimming and J lost 3 bases; unmatched junction nucleotides: 9. The CDR3 spans 15 residues. This CDR3 is CASSRRGPRDTEAFF. The CDR3 DNA reads as TGTGCCAGCAGCCGGAGGGGGCCAAGGGACACTGAAGCTTTCTTT.

In this sample, this clone turned up a few times. The chain carries TRBV2 and TRBJ2-2, with D hard to call. This CDR3 spans 14 amino acids. Trimming removed 4 bases at V and 6 bases at J, with 12 bases between. CDR1 and CDR2 from the germline V gene are SNHLY and FYNNEI. CDR3 sequence (DNA): TGTGCCAGCAGTGTCAAGACCGGTGCCGGGGAGCTGTTTTTT. Translation: CASSVKTGAGELFF.

About this clone: The conserved closing phenylalanine or tryptophan is absent in this CDR3, likely reflecting a read error. No DNA is shown, since the ends of the CDR3 on it are uncertain; the CDR3 is the one TCRdb lists. V usage is TRBV3-1 (or the pseudogene TRBV3-2) and J usage is TRBJ1-2. Per the germline V gene, CDR1 is LGHDT and CDR2 is YNNKEL (reference sequence). Termini included, the CDR3 measures 12 amino acids. This CDR3 is CASSQGGIQPLL.

A word on this clone: Mismatch with germline at one junction end may stem from a read error. The V gene is TRBV19, the J gene TRBJ2-1; 9 positions match TRBD1. Germline CDR1 reads LNHDA; CDR2 reads SQIVND (reference sequence). This CDR3 region has 12 residues. CDR3 in amino acids: CASSAPTGGRLF. The CDR3 bases are TGTGCCAGTAGTGCACCGACAGGGGGTAGGCTCTTC.

The J gene is TRBJ2-1, the V gene TRBV11-2; D is possibly TRBD1 (6 bases). The CDR3 runs 16 residues. CDR1 and CDR2 (germline): SGHAT, FQNNGV. Between the trimmed V and J ends, which lost 4 bases and 0 bases, there was a span of 13 bases. The CDR3 here is CASSSPGHSSYNEQFF. As DNA, the CDR3 is TGTGCCAGCAGCTCTCCGGGACACAGCTCCTACAATGAGCAGTTCTTC.

Only a few counts were recorded for this clone. The CDR3 loop reads CASSGGGGSPSYNEQFF. As DNA, the CDR3 is TGTGCCAGCAGCGGCGGGGGCGGGAGCCCTTCCTACAATGAGCAGTTCTTC. The chain employs TRBV7-6 and TRBJ2-1; D is perhaps TRBD2 (7 bases). V was clipped by 5 bases and J by 1 base, with 18 bases between them. The length of the CDR3 is 17 residues. The germline V gene encodes CDR1 SGHVS and CDR2 FNYEAQ.

This rearrangement joins TRBV12-3 or TRBV12-4 to TRBJ1-1, with no clear D. V gave up 10 bases and J gave up 4 bases, with 10 bases separating them. The CDR3 sequence is 11 residues long. The chain's CDR3 is CATRVLTEAFF. CDR3 in DNA: TGTGCCACTAGGGTTCTCACTGAAGCTTTCTTT.

The chain employs TRBV9 and TRBJ2-7, with 7 nucleotides matching TRBD1. CDR3 length: 15 amino acids. Germline loops: CDR1 SGDLS, CDR2 YYNGEE. The trim removed 3 bases at V and 1 base at J, leaving 7 bases unmatched. The CDR3 region has the DNA TGTGCCAGCAGCGCCACCCGACAGGGATCCTACGAGCAGTACTTC. This sequence encodes CASSATRQGSYEQYF.

The count of this clone is one. V usage is TRBV10-3 and J usage is TRBJ1-4, with D perhaps matching TRBD1 (5 bases). V lost 5 bases and J 3 bases, leaving 7 bases between the germline ends. This CDR3 has 13 amino acids. Germline V gives CDR1 ENHRY, CDR2 SYGVKD. The chain's CDR3 is CAISQGPNEKLFF. Here the CDR3 DNA reads TGTGCCATCAGTCAGGGTCCTAATGAAAAACTGTTTTTT.